The clone carrying this TCR beta chain showed up just a few times. V trimming: 1 base; J trimming: 4 bases; junction bases outside the gene matches: 4. The CDR3 sequence is 15 residues long. Germline V gene data show CDR1 as SGHRS and CDR2 as YFSETQ. TCRdb re-analysed the RACE reads in MiXCR, keeping a single row per CDR3 protein. The sample has 300,000 to 350,000 distinct CDR3 sequences, around 7% seen once; the top ten hold around 8.4%. The data are from a study of human T cells and chemical hapten exposure. Study-wide background: Small pooled library volume differences chiefly drove per-sample TCR yield variation.

The time point denotes: patch test 1, 2 weeks after DPC sensitization. Treatment described: therapeutic diphenylcyclopropenone sensitization with weekly scalp DPC. The study drew its donors from alopecia patients who were 18 to 70 years old and suitable for DPC. The template was total RNA from unfractionated whole blood. This sequence joins TRBV5-1 and TRBJ1-1; 10 bases fit TRBD1. This specimen was whole blood, taken in connection with sensitization to the hapten diphenylcyclopropenone (DPC). The TCR originated in a woman between 18 and 29 years old with alopecia areata. Some clones in this sample may be carry-over from other donors' samples. This chain's CDR3 is CASSLWDRGFTEAFF. The CDR3 DNA is TGCGCCAGCAGCTTGTGGGACAGGGGATTCACTGAAGCTTTCTTT.